These 13 T cell receptor beta chains share one sample of origin, sequenced in a study of cytomegalovirus exposure and HLA in healthy donors. The study ran its PCR with 60 Vbeta and 13 Jbeta primers. Some clones are missing from TCRdb's copy, which holds only in-frame ones; the method was immunoSEQ multiplex PCR. The data show 110,000 to 150,000 clones, roughly four fifths seen once. Source material: PBMCs. The receptors stem from a young man in good health and CMV-seropositive.

A note on this clone: A junction end diverges from the germline sequence, so it may reflect a read error. CDR3 sequence (DNA): TGTGCCTGGGGTGTAGGACTCCGGCATGAAAAACTGTTTTTT. This encodes CAWGVGLRHEKLFF. The genes are TRBV30 and TRBJ1-4; D remains ambiguous. Germline CDR1 and CDR2: GTSNPN and SVGIG (reference sequence). The CDR3 runs to 14 residues.

This clone was observed once. This rearrangement joins TRBV6-5 to TRBJ1-5; D ambiguous. The germline V and J ends were trimmed by 6 bases and 6 bases, with 18 bases remaining between them. The CDR3 is 15 amino acids. The germline V gene has CDR1 MNHEY and CDR2 SVGAGI. CDR3 amino acids: CASSSGNPKTQPQHF. As DNA, the CDR3 is TGTGCCAGCAGCTCCGGGAACCCAAAAACTCAGCCCCAGCATTTT.

This chain joins TRBV7-9 and TRBJ2-1, with TRBD2 as a possible D gene (5 bases). Looked up from germline, CDR1 is SEHNR and CDR2 is FQNEAQ (reference sequence). The CDR3 is 17 residues long. V lost 6 bases to trimming and J lost 0 bases, with 18 bases between them. The CDR3 loop is CASRPLGGPSSYNEQFF. In DNA form, the CDR3 reads TGTGCCAGCAGGCCTCTCGGAGGCCCAAGCTCCTACAATGAGCAGTTCTTC.

In its sample, this clone was seen a few times. CDR3 loop: CASSSPSGGYEQYF. As DNA, the CDR3 is TGTGCCAGCAGCTCACCTAGCGGAGGGTACGAGCAGTACTTC. The chain combines TRBV7-8 with TRBJ2-7; 7 bases align to TRBD2. The CDR3 sequence is 14 residues long. V shed 4 bases, J shed 4 bases, and the junction held 7 bases outside the gene matches. Germline assignment: CDR1 SGHVS and CDR2 FQNEAQ.

V usage is TRBV27 and J usage is TRBJ2-7; 7 nucleotides match TRBD1. V dropped 4 bases and J dropped 4; count of bases not matched to a gene: 7. The CDR3 loop spans 14 amino acids. Per germline, CDR1 MNHEY and CDR2 SMNVEV (reference sequence). The CDR3 loop is CASSYRGRIYEQYF. Written as DNA, the CDR3 is TGTGCCAGCAGTTACAGGGGCCGGATTTACGAGCAGTACTTC.

The J gene is TRBJ2-1, the V gene TRBV5-1, with D unresolved. The CDR3 loop spans 15 amino acids. Between the trimmed V and J ends, which lost 0 bases and 2 bases, there was a span of 9 bases. Germline V gene sequence: CDR1 SGHRS, CDR2 YFSETQ. CDR3 sequence: CASSLVPNTYNEQFF. The CDR3, as DNA: TGCGCCAGCAGCTTGGTACCTAATACCTACAATGAGCAGTTCTTC.

Notes on this clone: An end of the junction does not agree with germline; a read error may underlie this. The chain is built from TRBV7-7 and TRBJ2-5; the match to TRBD2 covers 9 bases. The CDR3 is 13 amino acids. Germline CDR1 reads SSHAT; CDR2 reads FNYEAQ (reference sequence). The CDR3 sequence is CASSFGTSQTQYF. The CDR3 DNA reads TGTGCTAGCAGCTTCGGGACTAGCCAGACCCAGTACTTC.

The rearrangement links TRBV29-1 to TRBJ2-5; 10 bases are a match to TRBD1. This CDR3 is 15 amino acids long. Germline CDR1 and CDR2: SQVTM and ANQGSEA. After removal of 1 base from V and 11 bases from J, the junction contained 13 bases not matched to a gene. CDR3 sequence: CSVEGIWGTGDQQYF. In nucleotides, the CDR3 is TGCAGCGTTGAAGGTATCTGGGGGACAGGGGATCAGCAGTACTTC.

The rearrangement joins TRBV9 to TRBJ1-2; possible D gene TRBD1, 6 bases. The CDR3 extends over 15 amino acids. V was shortened by 0 bases and J by 4 bases, with 13 bases between the two germline ends. The germline V gene has CDR1 SGDLS and CDR2 YYNGEE. The CDR3 here is CASSVEDGGAYGYTF. CDR3 DNA sequence: TGTGCCAGCAGCGTAGAGGATGGGGGGGCCTATGGCTACACCTTC.

The genes are TRBV7-9 and TRBJ1-4; 10 nucleotides agree with TRBD1. The CDR3 runs 14 residues. Germline CDR1 is SEHNR and CDR2 is FQNEAQ (reference sequence). Trimming at V came to 4 bases and at J to 8 bases, leaving 4 bases not matched to a gene. DNA of the CDR3: TGTGCCAGCAGCTCTAGGACAGGGGGGGAAAAACTGTTTTTT. It specifies CASSSRTGGEKLFF.

The V gene is TRBV7-9, the J gene TRBJ2-7, with 7 bases aligning to TRBD2. CDR3 length: 15 residues. CDR1 and CDR2 from the germline V gene are SEHNR and FQNEAQ (reference sequence). J gave up 2 bases and V 2 bases, and 6 bases lay outside the gene matches. The CDR3 DNA sequence: TGTGCCAGCAGCTTATTACCGGGAGGTGCCTACGAGCAGTACTTC. Protein product: CASSLLPGGAYEQYF.

This CDR3 is CASSLGGGGRNTEAFF. CDR3 bases: TGTGCCAGCAGCTTGGGTGGCGGGGGCCGGAACACTGAAGCTTTCTTT. The gene calls are TRBV5-6 and TRBJ1-1; D is possibly TRBD1 (6 bases). This CDR3 has 16 residues. V lost 0 bases and J lost 1, with 13 bases in between. Per germline, CDR1 SGHDT and CDR2 YYEEEE.

The V and J genes are TRBV29-1 and TRBJ2-7, with a possible D match to TRBD1 (5 bases). The CDR3 runs 14 residues. The germline gives CDR1 SQVTM, CDR2 ANQGSEA. The ends were cut back, 5 bases at V and 4 bases at J, with 18 bases in the middle. The CDR3 here is CSVLKVGVKYEQYF. The CDR3 DNA reads TGCAGCGTTTTGAAAGTAGGGGTAAAGTACGAGCAGTACTTC.